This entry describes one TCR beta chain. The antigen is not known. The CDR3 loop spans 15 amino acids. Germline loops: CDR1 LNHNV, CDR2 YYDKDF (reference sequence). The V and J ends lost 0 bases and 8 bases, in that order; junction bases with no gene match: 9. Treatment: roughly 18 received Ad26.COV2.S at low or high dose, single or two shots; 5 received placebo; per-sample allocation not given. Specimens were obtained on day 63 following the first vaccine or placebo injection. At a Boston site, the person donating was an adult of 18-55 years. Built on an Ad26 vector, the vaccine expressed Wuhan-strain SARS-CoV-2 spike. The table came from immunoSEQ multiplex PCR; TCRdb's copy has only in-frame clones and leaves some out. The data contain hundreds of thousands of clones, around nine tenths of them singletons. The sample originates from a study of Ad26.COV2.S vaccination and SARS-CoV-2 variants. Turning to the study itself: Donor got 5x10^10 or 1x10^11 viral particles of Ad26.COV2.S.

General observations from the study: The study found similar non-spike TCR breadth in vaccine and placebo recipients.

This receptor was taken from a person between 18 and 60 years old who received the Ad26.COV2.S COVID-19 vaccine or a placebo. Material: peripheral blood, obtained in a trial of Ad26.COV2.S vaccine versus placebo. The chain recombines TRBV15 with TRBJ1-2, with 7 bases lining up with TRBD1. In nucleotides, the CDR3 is TGTGCCACCAGCAGAGATCTAAAGGGGGCGGAGGGCTACACCTTC. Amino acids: CATSRDLKGAEGYTF.